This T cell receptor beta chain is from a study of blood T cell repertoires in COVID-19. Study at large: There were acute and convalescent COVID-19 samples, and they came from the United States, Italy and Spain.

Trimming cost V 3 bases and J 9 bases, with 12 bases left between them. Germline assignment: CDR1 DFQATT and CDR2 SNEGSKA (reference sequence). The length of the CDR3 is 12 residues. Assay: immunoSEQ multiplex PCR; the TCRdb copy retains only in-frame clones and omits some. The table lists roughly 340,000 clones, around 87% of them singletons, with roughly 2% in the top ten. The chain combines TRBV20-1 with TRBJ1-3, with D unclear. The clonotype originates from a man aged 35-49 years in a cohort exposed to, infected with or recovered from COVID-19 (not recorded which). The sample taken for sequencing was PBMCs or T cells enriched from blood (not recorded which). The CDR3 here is CSASVPGSTIYF. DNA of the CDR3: TGCAGTGCTAGTGTCCCGGGGAGCACCATATATTTT.